This TCR beta chain is drawn from a study of shared clonotypes between healthy human individuals (TCRdb year 2020). Study-wide context: The cohort included a few men and a couple of women between 18 and 49 years of age. For each donor, CD4 naive and CD4 memory were each run on three plates, CD8 naive on two plates, and CD8 memory on one plate. To estimate repertoire size and how much clonotypes are shared between individuals, the study performed deep sequencing of blood TCR repertoires from 4 to 6 healthy adults. To increase sequencing depth and limit assay-specific biases, TCR repertoire library preparation and sequencing were carried out by different laboratories using diverse techniques. Each donor's leukapheresis produced roughly between roughly 0.85 and 10 billion PBMCs. Study-wide conclusions, independent of this receptor: Based on pairwise subsampling, the degree of clonotype sharing among donors was expected to be affected by sequencing depth. Around 5% of naive CD4, roughly 3.5% of naive CD8, approximately 2.2% of memory CD4, and around 0.4% of memory CD8 clonotypes were shared across four donors. Incomplete sequencing was indicated by rarefaction of sorted-subset datasets, despite the large sequencing depth. Compared with non-shared clonotypes, clonotypes shared by all four sorted-subset donors had higher generation probabilities. Because the study included a small number of donors, the genetic and exposure-history diversity represented was limited. Estimated clonotype richness was generally larger for naive than for memory subsets. Sampling was limited to blood, and TCR repertoires in tissue likely differ from TCR repertoires in blood.

The CDR3 sequence holds 12 residues, the cysteine and phenylalanine included. This entry keeps only the CDR3 DNA: 36 bases, framed from base 1. The V and J ends are trimmed by 2 bases and 6 bases, leaving 7 bases between them. CDR1 and CDR2, looked up from the germline V gene (reference sequence), are LNHDA and SQIVND. TCR CDR3 regions were amplified from genomic DNA by multiplex PCR using the deep immunoSEQ assay. Extracted genomic DNA from each cell subset was distributed evenly across all wells of several immunoSEQ 96-well plates, and each plate was treated as a replicate. For sorted subsets, approximately 0.2 ug of genomic DNA, equivalent to 25,000 to 30,000 T cell genomes, went into each replicate PCR. Purified libraries were quantified with a Qubit 3.0 fluorometer, sized on a Bioanalyzer 2100, and re-quantified with the KAPA Library Quantification kit. Each immunoSEQ 96-well plate was sequenced on its own single-read 150-cycle Illumina NextSeq 550 flow cell. The authors' pipeline ran thus. Because only junctional sequences without quality scores were contained in the immunoSEQ output, filtering matching that applied to full-length reads could not be performed. To assign V/J genes and CDR3, sequences were annotated against IMGT germline references using PyIR, a Python wrapper for IgBLAST v1.9. Reads were filtered out if the reads had weak V/J assignments (E-value above 1e-6), no CDR3, stop codons, out-of-frame junctions, or ambiguous translated residues. V3J clonotypes were defined by identical inferred V gene, J gene, and CDR3 amino acid sequence. Percentage overlap between repertoires was computed as shared unique clonotypes divided by the size of the smaller repertoire. Three approaches were used to assess repertoire richness: RTK rarefaction, the Chao1 estimator, and Recon v2.1 estimates of unobserved clonotypes. OLGA was used to compute generation probabilities for all TCRbeta clonotypes that the gDNA method yielded from a handful of donors. TCRdb re-hosts the immuneACCESS table, in-frame sequences only. Its copies lack some clones; in the studies checked, an unresolved V gene accounts for under half of them, and the cause for the rest is not known. The V and J calls and clone size were taken over from that table, and D and trimming were inferred from the DNA. The sample table holds roughly 1,000,000 clones, of which 75% to 80% were seen once. The ten biggest clones cover roughly 0.55% of the sample.

Of note for this clone: The antigen it binds to is not known. No per-base quality is available; no much larger clone lies one base away.

The donors were healthy, HIV-negative adults who had no recently reported acute infections or vaccinations. Every donor was a Caucasian adult residing in Nashville, Tennessee, USA. CD4+ T cells were enriched by magnetic negative selection; naive cells were then positively selected on CD45RA, and the negative fraction formed the memory subset. After blood collection by leukapheresis, PBMCs were isolated using Ficoll-Histopaque density gradient centrifugation and then cryopreserved in the vapor phase of liquid nitrogen. Analytical flow cytometry was used to check the purity and quantity of every magnetically sorted T cell population. From each sorted fraction, genomic DNA was isolated and quantified by UV absorbance on a Nanodrop 2000c.

The sequence came from a man aged 18 to 35 in good health. Some clones in this sample may be carry-over from other donors' samples. This sequence uses TRBV19 and TRBJ1-2; the D gene lacks a confident call. Material for sequencing was memory CD4+ T cells from PBMCs. The cell subset or site label of this sample denotes: CD45RA-negative fraction. CDR3 sequence: CASSIPKDGYTF. DNA sequence: TGTGCCAGTAGTATACCAAAAGATGGCTACACCTTC.